The clone carrying this T cell receptor beta chain was seen a few times. Trimming removed 6 bases at V and 12 bases at J, with 18 bases between. Germline CDR1 and CDR2: LGHNT and FRNRAP. There are 13 residues in the CDR3. TCRdb fed the RT-PCR reads into MiXCR, producing one record per CDR3 protein. There are fewer than 800,000 distinct CDR3 sequences in the sample; 14% occur only once, and 3.6% lies in the top ten. The rearrangement links TRBV12-5 to TRBJ2-1; D may be TRBD1 (7 bases). The clonotype comes from a female donor in good health, serving as a healthy control. Sequencing was performed on memory CD4+ T cells from blood. CDR3: CASGIIAGGRQFF. The CDR3 bases are TGTGCTAGTGGCATCATTGCAGGGGGGCGGCAGTTCTTC.